This T cell receptor (beta chain) was sequenced in a study of regulatory T cells in long-lasting Graves disease. The CDR3 length is 11 residues. With 8 bases removed from V and 6 bases from J, the gap between germline ends came to 11 bases. Looked up from germline, CDR1 is MNHNS and CDR2 is SASEGT. The time point here: newly diagnosed GD, antithyroid drugs for less than 3 months. Making the TCR library involved RNA that had been extracted from PBMCs. The patients were drawn from one endocrinology department in Xi'an, China. This clonotype was seen only a few times. Building of the TCR beta libraries involved iRepertoire HTBI primers and Arm-PCR of CDR3 regions. One entry per CDR3 protein results from TCRdb running MiXCR on the multiplex PCR reads. Of 400,000 to 450,000 distinct CDR3 sequences in the sample, around 17% are singletons; the top ten hold about 10%. The sample was also reused in another study, on T cells in Graves' hyperthyroidism and ophthalmopathy.

The receptor was isolated from a woman aged 25 to 39 with Graves disease. The gene calls are TRBV6-1 and TRBJ2-7; D gene uncertain. Sequenced here: peripheral blood mononuclear cells (PBMCs), sampled at new diagnosis, from a patient treated with antithyroid drugs. CDR3: CASHSLSEQYF. CDR3 coding DNA: TGTGCCAGCCATTCCCTCAGCGAGCAGTACTTC.